The source of this T cell receptor beta chain is a study of blood T cell repertoires in COVID-19. Recovered participants had two consecutive negative NP/OP PCR tests, healthcare professional clearance, or symptom resolution. The assay was immunoSEQ multiplex PCR, and TCRdb's table has in-frame clones only and misses some. The sample lists almost 250,000 clones, around 88% occurring once. V gave up 7 bases and J gave up 4 bases; unmatched junction bases: 4. This CDR3 has 15 residues. CDR1 and CDR2 (germline): SNHLY, FYNNEI. The sequenced material came from PBMCs or T cells enriched from blood (not recorded which). The origin of this receptor is a woman aged 25 to 39 who had recovered from COVID-19. The V call is TRBV2, the J call TRBJ2-2, with 12 bases matching TRBD2. CDR3 bases: TGTGCCAGCAATGGACTAGCGGGAAGCACCGGGGAGCTGTTTTTT. The encoded protein is CASNGLAGSTGELFF.